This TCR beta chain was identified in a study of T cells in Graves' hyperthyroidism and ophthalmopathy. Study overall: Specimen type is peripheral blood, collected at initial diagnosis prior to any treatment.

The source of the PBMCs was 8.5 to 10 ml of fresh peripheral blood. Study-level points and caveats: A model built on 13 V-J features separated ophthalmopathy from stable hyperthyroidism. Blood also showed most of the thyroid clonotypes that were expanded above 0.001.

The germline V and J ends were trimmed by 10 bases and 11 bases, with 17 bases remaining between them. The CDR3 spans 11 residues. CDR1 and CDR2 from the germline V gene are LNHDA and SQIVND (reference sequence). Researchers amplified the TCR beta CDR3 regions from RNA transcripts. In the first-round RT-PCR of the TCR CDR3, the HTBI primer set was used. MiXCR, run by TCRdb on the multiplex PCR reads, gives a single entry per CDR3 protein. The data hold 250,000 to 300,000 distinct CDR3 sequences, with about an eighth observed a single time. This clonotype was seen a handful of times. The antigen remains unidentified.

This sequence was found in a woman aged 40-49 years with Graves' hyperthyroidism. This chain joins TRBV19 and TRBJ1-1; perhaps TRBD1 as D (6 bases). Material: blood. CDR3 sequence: CATRYRVRAFF. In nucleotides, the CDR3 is TGTGCCACCCGGTACAGGGTGCGGGCTTTCTTT.